The clone carrying this T cell receptor beta chain was seen repeatedly, ten times or more. The data stem from a study of regulatory T cells in long-lasting Graves disease. Germline lookup yields CDR1 SNHLY and CDR2 FYNNEI. The V and J ends lost 4 bases and 2 bases respectively, with 14 bases between them. This CDR3 is built from 15 residues. Library construction for TCR beta used iRepertoire HTBI primers and Arm-PCR of CDR3 regions. TCRdb re-called the multiplex PCR reads with MiXCR, one entry per CDR3 protein. The sample shows hundreds of thousands of distinct CDR3 sequences, around a fifth of them seen only once. Documented time point: persistent/refractory GD, antithyroid drugs over 5 years with positive TRAb. Extracted PBMC RNA gave rise to the TCR library.

The source is a female donor with Graves disease. The J gene is TRBJ1-2, the V gene TRBV2; D possibly corresponds to TRBD1 (5 bases). The material sequenced was peripheral blood mononuclear cells (PBMCs), taken when the disease was refractory, from a patient treated with antithyroid drugs. CDR3 nucleotides: TGTGCCAGCAGTGTAGAAGGGACCCTGAACTATGGCTACACCTTC. Amino acids: CASSVEGTLNYGYTF.